This TCR beta chain originates from a study of shared T cell receptors in the human thymus. The ends lost 3 bases at V and 5 bases at J; junction bases unmatched: 20. Germline V CDR1 and CDR2: MDHEN, SYDVKM. There are 20 residues in the CDR3. Here immunoSEQ multiplex PCR was the method, and the copy in TCRdb shows in-frame clones only, minus some. The table has 700,000 or so clones, over 75% seen once. These data also featured in a second study, about human thymus T cells. That work contributes: Corrective heart surgery yielded the resections from which the thymus tissue came.

The sequencing input was thymocytes. The rearrangement links TRBV28 to TRBJ2-1, with 9 nucleotides matching TRBD2. This sequence originates from a girl under two years old with a congenital heart defect. DNA for the CDR3: TGTGCCAGCAGTTTGGCTAGAGGTCTAGCGGGGATAGAGGGCCACAATGAGCAGTTCTTC. Translating gives CASSLARGLAGIEGHNEQFF.